This is a list of T cell receptor beta chains from one sample in a study of chemoradiotherapy in HPV16-positive cancers. The protocol was immunoSEQ multiplex PCR, while the TCRdb copy is restricted to in-frame clones and leaves out a portion. The sample has some 10,000 clones; about three quarters are singletons. Source: tumor tissue, taken from a patient who underwent chemoradiotherapy. These receptor sequences come from a human donor with HPV-associated anogenital cancer. The conserved cysteine and the conserved F or W are not part of the CDR3 here. Each record gives: J gene, CDR3 length, V gene, D gene, CDR3 protein. D genes are given only for firm matches.

>TRBJ2-3|11|TRBV2|TRBD2
ASGGGGTDTQY
>TRBJ1-5|12|TRBV5-1|-
ASSPTGGDQPQH
>TRBJ2-3|9|TRBV2|TRBD2
ASGRGGTQY
>TRBJ1-5|14|TRBV5-8|-
ASSLLIQGGRQPQH
>TRBJ1-6|13|TRBV28|TRBD1
ASSAGTGMNSPLH
>TRBJ1-3|11|TRBV4-1|-
ASSQPLGNTIY
>TRBJ1-1|12|TRBV5-1|-
ASSLDVVNTEAF
>TRBJ2-2|12|TRBV27|-
ASSPSRVNGELF
>TRBJ1-1|7|TRBV6-9|-
ASRGGAF
>TRBJ2-7|13|TRBV10-1|-
ASSESWDGRYEQY
>TRBJ2-2|14|TRBV11-2|TRBD2
ASSFRLAGNTGELF
>TRBJ2-1|15|TRBV7-2|TRBD2
ASSKKVAGDSYNEQF
>TRBJ1-1|14|TRBV7-9|-
ASSLGPGWGFAEAF
>TRBJ1-3|14|TRBV4-3|-
ASSQDGGAAGNTIY
>TRBJ2-1|15|TRBV4-2|-
ASSQLKEGSTYNEQF
>TRBJ1-3|11|TRBV6-5|-
ASSYGSGNTIY
>TRBJ1-3|18|TRBV4-1|-
ASSRRPLGLGSSSGNTIY
>TRBJ1-5|14|TRBV28|-
ASSFTGLMGNQPQH
>TRBJ2-7|11|TRBV29-1|TRBD1
SVEKTGEYEQY
>TRBJ1-1|12|TRBV13|TRBD1
ASSEDRVNTEAF
>TRBJ1-1|10|TRBV29-1|-
SGRGMNTEAF
>TRBJ1-1|11|TRBV4-1|-
ASSPREVTEAF
>TRBJ2-1|13|TRBV19|TRBD1
ATRGGGSSYNEQF
>TRBJ1-5|13|TRBV28|TRBD1
ASSPWDRNNQPQH
>TRBJ1-4|15|TRBV5-5|-
ASSSPKGGGLSGKLF
>TRBJ1-1|13|TRBV5-6|-
ASSLIATVNTEAF
>TRBJ2-3|11|TRBV11-2|-
ASSLEVRGTQY